This T cell receptor beta chain emerged from a study of regulatory T cells in long-lasting Graves disease. Turning to the study itself: Patients with persistent Graves' disease had over 5 years of antithyroid drugs and persistent TSH receptor antibodies.

iRepertoire HTBI primers and Arm-PCR of CDR3 regions built TCR beta libraries. TCRdb reprocessed the multiplex PCR reads with MiXCR, giving one entry per CDR3 protein. The table has 390,000 or so distinct CDR3 sequences, about 23% seen once. V was clipped by 8 bases and J by 5 bases, with 12 bases between them. The CDR3 runs to 13 residues. Germline CDR1 and CDR2: MNHNS and SASEGT. Study conclusions and caveats: Exclusively peripheral blood, rather than thyroid tissue, was studied. Patients with persistent Graves' had lower TCR diversity than newly diagnosed patients.

Time point meaning: persistent/refractory GD, antithyroid drugs over 5 years with positive TRAb. The TCR library was made from RNA extracted from PBMCs. A note on this clonotype: The antigen is not known.

The material sequenced was peripheral blood mononuclear cells (PBMCs), taken when the disease was refractory, from a patient treated with antithyroid drugs. This chain joins TRBV6-1 and TRBJ2-2, with D unclear. This sequence was found in a woman aged 40 to 50 with Graves disease. This CDR3 is CASHTYQTGELFF. In DNA form, the CDR3 reads TGTGCCAGCCATACATATCAGACCGGGGAGCTGTTTTTT.